These T cell receptor beta chains were read from a single sample in a study of long-term antiretroviral therapy in people with HIV. The protocol was immunoSEQ multiplex PCR, while the TCRdb copy is restricted to in-frame clones and leaves out a portion. Of about 17,000 clones in the sample, around 95% are singletons; the top ten hold over 1.1%. Material: unsorted PBMCs, obtained less than 12 years after starting antiretroviral therapy. The receptors shown here come from a man aged 25 to 45 with HIV. Both conserved end residues are part of each CDR3. The order of the fields is D gene, V gene, clone size, CDR3 length, J gene, CDR3 DNA, CDR3 protein. The D gene is left open where the match is weak. Size is omitted from some rows. Given values are once, few, many or a class for expanded clones.

TRBD2,TRBV5-6,NA,16,TRBJ2-2,TGTGCCAGCAGCTTGGACGGGGGGGCATTCTCCGGGGAGCTGTTTTTT,CASSLDGGAFSGELFF
NA,TRBV5-1,NA,16,TRBJ2-7,TGCGCCAGCAGCTTGGCCGCTGGGACAAAGGGACGGGAGCAGTACTTC,CASSLAAGTKGREQYF
NA,TRBV7-6,few,14,TRBJ2-2,TGTGCCAGCAGCCTCAGACCAGACACCGGGGAGCTGTTTTTT,CASSLRPDTGELFF
NA,TRBV2,NA,12,TRBJ2-5,TGTGCCAGCAGTTACCACCCAAGGGCCCAGTACTTC,CASSYHPRAQYF
TRBD1,TRBV27,NA,15,TRBJ2-3,TGTGCCAGCAGTTCTTGGGACAGGGGTACAGATACGCAGTATTTT,CASSSWDRGTDTQYF
NA,TRBV28,NA,12,TRBJ2-7,TGTGCCAGCAGTTTGGAATCCTACGAGCAGTACTTC,CASSLESYEQYF
NA,TRBV5-1,NA,14,TRBJ2-3,TGCGCCAGCAGCTCTTGGACTCTAACAGATACGCAGTATTTT,CASSSWTLTDTQYF
NA,TRBV10-2,NA,12,TRBJ2-7,TGCGCCAGCAGAGACAGGTTCTACGAGCAGTACTTC,CASRDRFYEQYF
NA,TRBV6-1,NA,16,TRBJ1-1,TGTGCCAGCAGTGAAGTTAAGGGGCCCGATCGCACTGAAGCTTTCTTT,CASSEVKGPDRTEAFF
TRBD2,TRBV4-1,NA,15,TRBJ2-7,TGCGCCAGCAGATTTGGGCGGGGGAGTATATACGAGCAGTACTTC,CASRFGRGSIYEQYF
TRBD1,TRBV11-2,NA,13,TRBJ1-1,TGTGCCAGCAGCAAAGGGGGCATCGACCAGCGAATCTTT,CASSKGGIDQRIF
NA,TRBV5-1,NA,14,TRBJ2-1,TGCGCCAGCAGCTTGCCGGCCACCTACAATGAGCAGTTCTTC,CASSLPATYNEQFF
TRBD1,TRBV4-2,NA,13,TRBJ2-1,TGTGCCAGCAGCCAGAGGAGGACAGGAGAGCAGTTCTTC,CASSQRRTGEQFF
TRBD2,TRBV7-3,NA,14,TRBJ2-1,TGTGCCAGCAGCTCTAGCGGGGGGGCCCCTGAGCAGTTCTTC,CASSSSGGAPEQFF
TRBD2,TRBV7-3,few,16,TRBJ2-2,TGTGCCAGCAGCTTCCCGACTAGCGGGGGTTCCGGGGAGCTGTTTTTT,CASSFPTSGGSGELFF
TRBD2,TRBV28,NA,15,TRBJ2-5,TGTGCCAGCAGGCCAGGGAGGGCGGGGCAAGAGACCCAGTACTTC,CASRPGRAGQETQYF
TRBD1,TRBV5-4,NA,17,TRBJ1-3,TGTGCCAGCAGCGTCGGGACAGAAGGGTATTCTGGAAACACCATATATTTT,CASSVGTEGYSGNTIYF
NA,TRBV7-8,once,13,TRBJ2-3,TGTGCCAGCAGCTTATTAGGGTTGTCGGCGCAGTATTTT,CASSLLGLSAQYF
NA,TRBV7-6,once,16,TRBJ2-3,TGTGCCAGCAGCTTAGCGCATAACCTGATCACAGATACGCAGTATTTT,CASSLAHNLITDTQYF
NA,TRBV2,NA,13,TRBJ1-1,TGTGCCAGCTTATCGTACTTAAACACTGAAGCTTTCTTT,CASLSYLNTEAFF
TRBD1,TRBV4-2,NA,17,TRBJ1-4,TGTGCCAGCAGCCAGGGTGAGGGGGCGCCTACTAATGAAAAACTGTTTTTT,CASSQGEGAPTNEKLFF
TRBD1,TRBV30,NA,15,TRBJ1-4,TGTGCCTGGAGTGTAATCGGACAGGGAGATGAAAAACTGTTTTTT,CAWSVIGQGDEKLFF
TRBD2,TRBV9,NA,14,TRBJ2-5,TGTGCCAGCAGCGTAGGCGGGGGTCAAGAGACCCAGTACTTC,CASSVGGGQETQYF